The clone carrying this T cell receptor (beta chain) came up a few times. Its antigen is unidentified. The data were taken from a study of beta chain features in type 1 diabetes. The overall study: The patient and healthy donor groups were comparable for age, gender and cell yields. Sorted cell examination encompassed approximately 98,000,000 cells across all samples.

The study's findings and limits: For type 1 diabetes patients, VDJ junctions showed fewer insertions and more deletions. There was a moderate but significant shortening of TCRB CDR3s in all four CD4+ subsets of Type 1 diabetes patients.

Sequenced material consisted of expressed TCRB transcripts (all of the isolated RNA was reverse transcribed). The repertoire was sequenced with immunoSEQ multiplex PCR; TCRdb's copy has only in-frame clones and lacks some. The repertoire holds hundreds of thousands of clones, with roughly an eighth as singletons. Germline lookup yields CDR1 SQVTM and CDR2 ANQGSEA. Trimming shortened V by 7 bases and J by 0 bases, and 12 bases separated the two germline ends. The length of the CDR3 is 13 residues. Sorted cells reached over 98% purity in every population. The sequenced material came from naive CD4+ T cells from blood. The TCR originated in a man between 18 and 29 years old with type 1 diabetes. The rearrangement joins TRBV29-1 to TRBJ1-1; D remains unclear. The CDR3: CSAWTDMNTEAFF. The CDR3 DNA is TGCAGCGCGTGGACGGATATGAACACTGAAGCTTTCTTT.